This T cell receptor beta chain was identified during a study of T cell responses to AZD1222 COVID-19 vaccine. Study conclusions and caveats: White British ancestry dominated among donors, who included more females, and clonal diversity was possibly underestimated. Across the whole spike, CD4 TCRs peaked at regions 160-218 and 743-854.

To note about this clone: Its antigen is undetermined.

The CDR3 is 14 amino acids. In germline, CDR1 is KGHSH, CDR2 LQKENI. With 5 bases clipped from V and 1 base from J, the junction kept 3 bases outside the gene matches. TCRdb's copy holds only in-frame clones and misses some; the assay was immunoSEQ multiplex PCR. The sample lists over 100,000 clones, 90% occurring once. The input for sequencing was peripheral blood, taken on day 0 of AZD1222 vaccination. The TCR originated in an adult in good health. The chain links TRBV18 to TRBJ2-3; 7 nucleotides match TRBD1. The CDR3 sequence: CASSKDRGTDTQYF. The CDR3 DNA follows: TGTGCCAGCTCAAAAGACAGGGGCACAGATACGCAGTATTTT. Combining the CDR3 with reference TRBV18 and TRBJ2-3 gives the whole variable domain NAGVMQNPRHLVRRRGQEARLRCSPMKGHSHVYWYRQLPEEGLKFMVYLQKENIIDESGMPKERFSAEFPKEGPSILRIQQVVRGDSAAYFCASSKDRGTDTQYFGPGTRLTVL.